Below, 22 T cell receptor beta chains from the same sample are listed, as sequenced in a study of Ad26.COV2.S vaccination and SARS-CoV-2 variants. Profiling relied on immunoSEQ multiplex PCR, and the TCRdb table lists in-frame clones only, not all of them. Of 450,000 to 550,000 clones detected, 89% appear once; the ten largest clones hold 2.5%. Sample treatment: some 19 received Ad26.COV2.S at low or high dose, single or two shots; a few received placebo; per-sample allocation not given. Collection of the samples took place on day 63 after the first injection of vaccine or placebo. The sample consisted of peripheral blood, taken in a trial of Ad26.COV2.S vaccine versus placebo. The receptors here all came from a person between 18 and 65 years old who received the Ad26.COV2.S COVID-19 vaccine or a placebo.

The table lists this clone with a count of one. This chain links TRBV7-2 with TRBJ1-5; D is uncertain. Trimming took 0 bases from V and 7 from J, leaving 7 bases between them. Germline-derived CDR1 and CDR2 are SGHTA and FQGNSA. CDR3 length: 13 amino acids. This CDR3 reads CASSLAVSQPQHF. DNA for the CDR3: TGTGCCAGCAGCTTAGCAGTGAGCCAGCCCCAGCATTTT.

This sequence joins TRBV13 and TRBJ1-6, with D hard to call. The CDR3 has 12 amino acids. Germline CDR1 and CDR2: PRHDT and FYEKMQ (reference sequence). V was pared by 1 base and J by 10 bases, with 5 bases between. The CDR3, as DNA: TGTGCCAGCAGCTTAGCACAGTCACCCCTCCACTTT. Protein sequence: CASSLAQSPLHF.

This rearrangement joins TRBV19 to TRBJ1-4, with TRBD1 matching over 8 bases. Germline CDR1 and CDR2: LNHDA and SQIVND (reference sequence). The CDR3 is made up of 14 amino acids. Trimming cost V 4 bases and J 7 bases; bases outside gene matches: 5. CDR3 loop: CASSTDRGAEKLFF. The DNA of the CDR3 is TGTGCCAGTAGTACCGACAGGGGCGCTGAAAAACTGTTTTTT.

The chain is built from TRBV6-5 and TRBJ1-4; D possibly corresponds to TRBD1 (5 bases). CDR1 is MNHEY, CDR2 SVGAGI, per germline. The CDR3 consists of 13 residues. With 6 bases removed from V and 6 bases from J, the gap between germline ends came to 11 bases. CDR3 bases: TGTGCCAGCAGGCGGGACGCCGATGAAAAACTGTTTTTT. This encodes CASRRDADEKLFF.

The chain couples TRBV2 to TRBJ1-6; D is undetermined. The CDR3 runs 14 residues. Germline V CDR1 and CDR2: SNHLY, FYNNEI. Trimming left V 4 bases short and J 9 bases short, with 13 bases between. CDR3: CASSVRASISPLHF. CDR3 coding DNA: TGTGCCAGCAGTGTCCGGGCCTCTATTTCACCCCTCCACTTT.

The chain employs TRBV19 and TRBJ2-1, with D possibly matching TRBD2 (5 bases). Trimming removed 5 bases from V and 8 bases from J, with 13 bases in between. This CDR3 spans 13 amino acids. The germline CDR1 and CDR2 sequences are LNHDA and SQIVND (reference sequence). CDR3 protein: CASSGPFGDEQFF. CDR3 bases: TGTGCCAGTAGTGGGCCCTTCGGGGATGAGCAGTTCTTC.

The gene calls are TRBV6-5 and TRBJ2-1, with D unclear. Germline CDR1 is MNHEY and CDR2 is SVGAGI. The ends were cut back, 0 bases at V and 9 bases at J, with 3 bases in the middle. CDR3 length: 11 residues. The CDR3 region is CASSYSTEQFF. CDR3 nucleotides: TGTGCCAGCAGTTACTCGACTGAGCAGTTCTTC.

The chain links TRBV19 to TRBJ2-2; no firm D call. Germline assignment: CDR1 LNHDA and CDR2 SQIVND (reference sequence). This CDR3 spans 14 amino acids. The V end was cut by 2 bases, the J end by 4 bases, with 8 bases between. The CDR3 nucleotides read TGTGCCAGTAGTATAAAGTATACCACCGGGGAGCTGTTTTTT. Encoded protein: CASSIKYTTGELFF.

The CDR3 is CASSEFGGGNEKLFF. The CDR3 coding sequence is TGTGCCAGCAGTGAATTCGGGGGAGGTAATGAAAAACTGTTTTTT. The rearrangement uses TRBV2 and TRBJ1-4; tentatively, D is TRBD1 (5 bases). Per germline, CDR1 SNHLY and CDR2 FYNNEI. The V and J ends lost 2 bases and 4 bases respectively, with 11 bases between them. The length of the CDR3 is 15 residues.

The V gene is TRBV29-1, the J gene TRBJ2-5, with no clear D. Germline V gene sequence: CDR1 SQVTM, CDR2 ANQGSEA. V was clipped by 7 bases and J by 1 base, with 10 bases between them. The CDR3 has 12 residues. The CDR3 DNA reads TGCAGCGGTCGATGGGGCCAAGAGACCCAGTACTTC. It encodes CSGRWGQETQYF.

CDR3 in amino acids: CASSQHLFGYNEQFF. CDR3 DNA: TGTGCCAGCTCCCAACACCTATTCGGTTACAATGAGCAGTTCTTC. This chain links TRBV18 with TRBJ2-1; no reliable D call. Germline values: CDR1 KGHSH, CDR2 LQKENI. The V end was cut by 6 bases, the J end by 4 bases, with 16 bases between. The CDR3 covers 15 residues.

The CDR3 loop reads CASSLQSGGGFTETQYF. The CDR3 DNA reads TGTGCCAGCAGCTTACAGTCCGGCGGGGGGTTTACAGAGACCCAGTACTTC. This chain uses TRBV5-5 with TRBJ2-5, with 8 positions matching TRBD2. CDR1 and CDR2 (germline): SGHKS, YYEKEE (reference sequence). Trimming at V came to 2 bases and at J to 4 bases, leaving 13 bases not matched to a gene. The CDR3 contains 17 residues.

The rearrangement joins TRBV28 to TRBJ1-5; D is possibly TRBD1 (5 bases). The CDR3 is 20 amino acids. The V gene lost 3 bases and the J gene lost 2 bases, with 26 bases spanning the gap. From germline, CDR1 is MDHEN and CDR2 SYDVKM. In DNA, the CDR3 is TGTGCCAGCAGTTTGTCTCTCGGTGGGGGGAGCTTTCGGGGCAATCAGCCCCAGCATTTT. This codes for CASSLSLGGGSFRGNQPQHF.

V is TRBV5-1 and J is TRBJ2-5; 13 bases match TRBD2. CDR1 is SGHRS, CDR2 YFSETQ, per germline. CDR3 length: 16 residues. The J segment lost 2 bases and the V segment lost 5 bases, leaving 6 bases of the junction unmatched. The CDR3 reads CASSGGLAGMQETQYF. The DNA for the CDR3 is TGCGCCAGCAGTGGGGGACTAGCGGGGATGCAAGAGACCCAGTACTTC.

This chain uses TRBV4-1 with TRBJ1-2; D is perhaps TRBD1 (6 bases). Germline-derived CDR1 and CDR2 are MGHRA and YSYEKL. This CDR3 has 18 amino acids. Trimming took 2 bases from V and 0 from J, leaving 19 bases between them. The CDR3 coding sequence is TGCGCCAGCAGCCAAATCGCGTCTAGGACAGAAGCTAACTATGGCTACACCTTC. It codes for CASSQIASRTEANYGYTF.

This clone appeared once. The chain carries TRBV4-3 and TRBJ2-3, with TRBD2 as a possible D gene (6 bases). This CDR3 comprises 15 residues. Trimming pared 4 bases from V and 3 bases from J, leaving 14 bases between. The germline V gene has CDR1 LGHNA and CDR2 YSLEER. CDR3 DNA: TGCGCCAGCAGCCTGGAGGGCCAAGGGACAGATACGCAGTATTTT. This codes for CASSLEGQGTDTQYF.

V is TRBV5-1 and J is TRBJ1-2; weak D call: TRBD1 (6 bases). Germline V gives CDR1 SGHRS, CDR2 YFSETQ. V gave up 3 bases and J gave up 4 bases, with 10 bases separating them. The CDR3 length is 13 residues. The CDR3 DNA reads as TGCGCCAGCAGCTCACAGGGCTTCTATGGCTACACCTTC. This translates into CASSSQGFYGYTF.

The chain uses TRBV3-1 (or the pseudogene TRBV3-2) and TRBJ2-2; no definite D call. The CDR3 sequence is 14 residues long. V was clipped by 1 base and J by 6 bases, with 9 bases between them. CDR1 is LGHDT, CDR2 YNNKEL, per germline (reference sequence). The CDR3 spells CASSQGSYAGELFF. Here the CDR3 DNA reads TGTGCCAGCAGCCAAGGGTCTTACGCCGGGGAGCTGTTTTTT.

As for this clone: Mismatch with germline at one junction end may stem from a read error. The V gene is TRBV27, the J gene TRBJ1-4; 10 bases agree with TRBD1. The CDR3 runs to 17 residues. CDR1 MNHEY and CDR2 SMNVEV come from the germline V gene (reference sequence). The CDR3 bases are TGTGCCAGCAGTTTAACGGACAGGGGGAGTTCTAAGGAAAAACTGTTTTTT. Its protein is CASSLTDRGSSKEKLFF.

The chain carries TRBV27 and TRBJ2-3; tentative D call: TRBD2 (6 bases). CDR1 MNHEY and CDR2 SMNVEV come from the germline V gene (reference sequence). This CDR3 has 20 amino acids. Trimming pared 0 bases from V and 6 bases from J, leaving 28 bases between. CDR3 protein: CASSLSSLAWGDLPADTQYF. DNA of the CDR3: TGTGCCAGCAGTTTATCCTCTCTAGCGTGGGGGGACCTGCCAGCCGATACGCAGTATTTT.

The genes are TRBV18 and TRBJ2-2, with D tentatively TRBD2 (5 bases). Germline assignment: CDR1 KGHSH and CDR2 LQKENI. CDR3 length: 16 amino acids. V was pared by 1 base and J by 3 bases, with 12 bases between. Here the CDR3 DNA reads TGTGCCAGCTCACCACTGTTGAGGGATCACACCGGGGAGCTGTTTTTT. Amino acids: CASSPLLRDHTGELFF.

This chain joins TRBV4-3 and TRBJ1-2, with 7 bases that match TRBD1. The V gene end was trimmed by 2 bases and the J gene end by 5 bases; junction bases not matched to a gene: 8. Looked up from germline, CDR1 is LGHNA and CDR2 is YSLEER. The CDR3 has 15 residues. CDR3 residues: CASSQSGQAGYGYTF. The CDR3 nucleotides read TGCGCCAGCAGCCAATCCGGACAGGCGGGGTATGGCTACACCTTC.